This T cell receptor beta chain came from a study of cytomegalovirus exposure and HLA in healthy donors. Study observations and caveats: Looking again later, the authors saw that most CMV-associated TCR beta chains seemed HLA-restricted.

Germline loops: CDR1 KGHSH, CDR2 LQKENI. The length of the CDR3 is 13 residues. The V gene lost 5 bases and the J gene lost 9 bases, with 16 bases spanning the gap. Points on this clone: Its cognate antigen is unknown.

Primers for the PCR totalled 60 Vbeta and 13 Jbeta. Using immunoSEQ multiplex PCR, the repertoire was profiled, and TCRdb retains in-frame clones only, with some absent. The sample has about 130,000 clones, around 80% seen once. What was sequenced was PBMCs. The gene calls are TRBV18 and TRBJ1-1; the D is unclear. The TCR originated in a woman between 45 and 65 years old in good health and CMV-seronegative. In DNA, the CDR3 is TGTGCCAGCTCATCCCGGACTGGAGACAAAGCTTTCTTT. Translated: CASSSRTGDKAFF.